The sample holds many counts of the clone carrying this T cell receptor (beta chain). The antigen remains unidentified. Germline-derived CDR1 and CDR2 are LGHDT and YNNKEL (reference sequence). The CDR3 runs 18 residues. The V segment lost 4 bases and the J segment 4 bases; nucleotides outside the gene matches: 14. The data originate from a study of regulatory T cells in long-lasting Graves disease. The wider study: Less than 3 months of antithyroid drugs had been taken by newly diagnosed Graves' patients. Study-level results: Among samples with persistent disease, TRBV28, TRBJ1-2 and TRBJ2-5 were favored. The persistent group shared some 2,700 public clonotypes, more than the roughly 970 shared by new patients.

The sample's time point: newly diagnosed GD, antithyroid drugs for less than 3 months. The TCR library used RNA extracted from PBMCs. Arm-PCR of CDR3 regions and iRepertoire HTBI primers were used to build TCR beta libraries. One entry per CDR3 protein, called by TCRdb with MiXCR from the multiplex PCR reads. The sample carries a few hundred thousand distinct CDR3 sequences, approximately 18% recorded once. A further study also used this sample, focusing on T cells in Graves' hyperthyroidism and ophthalmopathy.

This TCR was sampled from a woman in her twenties or thirties with Graves disease. The sequencing used peripheral blood mononuclear cells (PBMCs), collected at new diagnosis, from a patient treated with antithyroid drugs. The V call is TRBV3-1, the J call TRBJ2-7; TRBD2 matches at 12 bases. The CDR3: CASSRGGLAGLPGYEQYF. The CDR3 coding sequence is TGTGCCAGCAGCCGAGGTGGACTAGCGGGGCTGCCTGGATACGAGCAGTACTTC.